This T cell receptor beta chain was identified during a study of graft-versus-host responses after intestinal transplantation. Overall study: Recipients had multivisceral, liver-intestinal, or isolated intestinal transplants. Every transplant recipient was induced with anti-thymocyte globulin, then maintained on tacrolimus and steroids for approximately three years.

General study points: High graft-versus-host to host-versus-graft clonal ratios were seen in allografts of patients with graft-donor T cell macrochimerism. The study associated peak circulating GvH clone levels with early post-transplant HvG declines.

Assay used: immunoSEQ multiplex PCR; TCRdb lists only in-frame clones, some missing. The sample lists around 18,000 clones, over 90% seen once, with 0.75% to 0.95% in the top ten. The CDR3 covers 13 residues. Germline assignment: CDR1 WSHSY and CDR2 SAAADI. V was pared by 7 bases and J by 4 bases, with 7 bases of the junction left unmatched. On this clone: No antigen is known for it.

The sequence came from a human patient who received an intestinal transplant, so some T cells may come from the graft donor. Here the sequenced sample was PBMCs, taken 23 days after intestinal transplant. The chain employs TRBV10-2 and TRBJ2-7; the match to TRBD1 covers 7 bases. CDR3 amino acids: CASTPDRLYEQYF. In DNA form, the CDR3 reads TGCGCCAGCACTCCGGACAGGTTGTACGAGCAGTACTTC.